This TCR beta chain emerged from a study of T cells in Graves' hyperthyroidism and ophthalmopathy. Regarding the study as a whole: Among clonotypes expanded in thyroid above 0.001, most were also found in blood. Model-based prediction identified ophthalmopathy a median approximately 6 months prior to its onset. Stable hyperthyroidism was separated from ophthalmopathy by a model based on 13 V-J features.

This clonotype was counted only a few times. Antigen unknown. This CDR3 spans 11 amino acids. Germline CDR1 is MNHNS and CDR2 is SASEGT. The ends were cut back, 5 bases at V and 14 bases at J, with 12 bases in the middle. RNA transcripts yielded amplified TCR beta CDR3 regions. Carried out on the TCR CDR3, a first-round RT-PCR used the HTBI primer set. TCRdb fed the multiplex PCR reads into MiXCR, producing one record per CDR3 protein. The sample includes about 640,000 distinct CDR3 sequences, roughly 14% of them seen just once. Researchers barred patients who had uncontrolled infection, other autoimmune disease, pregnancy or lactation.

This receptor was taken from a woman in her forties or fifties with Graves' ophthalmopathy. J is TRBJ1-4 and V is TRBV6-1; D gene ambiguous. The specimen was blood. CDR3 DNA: TGTGCCAGCAGTTTCGACCTAAAGCTGTTTTTT. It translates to CASSFDLKLFF.